One TCR beta chain is described in this entry. This clonotype was seen more than once but under ten times. Its antigen remains unidentified. Base qualities are not recorded, but no much larger clone differs from it by a single base. Including cysteine and phenylalanine, the CDR3 has 15 amino acids. Only CDR3 DNA remains: 45 bases, in frame from the first base. V is reduced by 10 bases and J by 3 bases, leaving a spacing of 18 bases between them. CDR1 and CDR2 were assigned from the germline V gene (reference sequence) as LNHDA and SQIVND. This specimen belongs to a study of T cell repertoires in cytomegalovirus infection (dated by TCRdb to about 2019). General notes on the study: Because public TCR beta signatures pointed to carriage of CMV infection together with the matching HLA type, the HLA type of each donor mattered for the analysis.

TCRdb records Illumina HiSeq 1500 as the sequencer. TCRdb reprocessing: public reads trimmed at Q25 with fastp, clones called with MiXCR, in-frame beta chains kept. Records with the same CDR3 protein are collapsed into one entry carrying the most frequent genes and DNA. This sample gives some 450,000 distinct CDR3 sequences in total; 30% to 40% of them show up just once. The ten largest clones add up to approximately 13% of the sample. Overall study outcomes, separate from this receptor: In both this cohort and an independent approximately 350-donor cohort, the cumulative frequency of public TCR beta family members distinguished carriers of CMV infection plus the relevant HLA type. The ex vivo response was dominated by HLA-C-restricted CMV-specific TCR beta clonotypes, which also provided the single most frequent clonotype in two of eight donors.

This chain is built from TRBV19 and TRBJ2-2, with the D gene tentatively TRBD1 or TRBD2, based on 5 matching bases in each. The TCR was taken from a human donor in good health (CMV status not recorded). Some clones in this sample may be carry-over from other donors' samples. Input material: PBMCs. Here is the DNA: TGTGCCACCACTCCCGAGGGGCCATACACCGGGGAGCTGTTTTTT. It encodes CATTPEGPYTGELFF. Here the CDR3 is joined to the reference TRBV19 and TRBJ2-2 genes, and the full variable domain is: DGGITQSPKYLFRKEGQNVTLSCEQNLNHDAMYWYRQDPGQGLRLIYYSQIVNDFQKGDIAEGYSVSREKKESFPLTVTSAQKNPTAFYLCATTPEGPYTGELFFGEGSRLTVL.